This passage covers 8 T cell receptor beta chains from one sample sequenced in a study of blood T cell repertoires in COVID-19. Assay used: immunoSEQ multiplex PCR; TCRdb lists only in-frame clones, some missing. The data hold 200,000 to 250,000 clones, with less than 85% observed a single time. Sequenced input: peripheral blood. Receptors were obtained from a woman at least 80 years old with acute or convalescent COVID-19.

V is TRBV10-3 and J is TRBJ1-6; 7 nucleotides match TRBD1. The CDR3 runs to 15 residues. The J segment lost 8 bases and the V segment lost 8 bases, leaving 12 bases of the junction unmatched. Looked up from germline, CDR1 is ENHRY and CDR2 is SYGVKD. The chain's CDR3 is CAIGGQAVGDSPLHF. The DNA of the CDR3 is TGTGCCATCGGTGGACAGGCGGTAGGGGATTCACCCCTCCACTTT.

In this sample, this clone turned up a few times. The sample holds other DNA sequences that translate to the same CDR3. The chain employs TRBV29-1 and TRBJ1-1; D call uncertain. This CDR3 has 10 residues. The germline V gene encodes CDR1 SQVTM and CDR2 ANQGSEA. Trimming shortened V by 7 bases and J by 1 base, and 4 bases separated the two germline ends. The CDR3 bases are TGCAGCGGGAGGAACACTGAAGCTTTCTTT. It encodes CSGRNTEAFF.

The chain joins TRBV3-1 (or the pseudogene TRBV3-2) to TRBJ1-1, with D tentatively TRBD1 (5 bases). V shed 3 bases and J shed 4 bases, with 9 bases lying between them. In germline, CDR1 is LGHDT, CDR2 YNNKEL (reference sequence). This CDR3 is built from 13 residues. The CDR3: CASSHQGATEAFF. The CDR3 nucleotides are TGTGCCAGCAGCCACCAGGGCGCCACTGAAGCTTTCTTT.

This clone showed up just a few times. The chain is built from TRBV19 and TRBJ1-1; D is unresolved. This CDR3 is built from 14 residues. V was pared by 6 bases and J by 4 bases, with 15 bases between. Germline V CDR1 and CDR2: LNHDA, SQIVND (reference sequence). The CDR3 sequence is CASSATGGITEAFF. In DNA form, the CDR3 reads TGTGCCAGTAGCGCGACGGGAGGGATCACTGAAGCTTTCTTT.

In this sample, this clone turned up once. V and J are TRBV19 and TRBJ2-7; weak D call: TRBD1 (6 bases). V lost 4 bases and J 3 bases, leaving 25 bases between the germline ends. CDR3 size: 18 residues. Looked up from germline, CDR1 is LNHDA and CDR2 is SQIVND (reference sequence). The chain's CDR3 is CASSSPHKVAGANYEQYF. The CDR3 nucleotides read TGTGCCAGTAGTAGCCCCCATAAGGTGGCAGGGGCTAACTACGAGCAGTACTTC.

The chain carries TRBV29-1 and TRBJ2-1, with TRBD2 as a possible D gene (5 bases). V was trimmed by 1 base and J by 5 bases, leaving 18 bases between them. The CDR3 has 16 amino acids. Per germline, CDR1 SQVTM and CDR2 ANQGSEA. In nucleotides, the CDR3 is TGCAGCGTTGAAGGGGTGAGGGCTGGAGGCCACAATGAGCAGTTCTTC. Its protein product is CSVEGVRAGGHNEQFF.

V gene TRBV9 combines with J gene TRBJ2-3; 15 nucleotides line up with TRBD2. The V and J ends lost 4 bases and 4 bases, in that order; junction bases with no gene match: 4. Germline lookup yields CDR1 SGDLS and CDR2 YYNGEE. The CDR3 spans 16 residues. The CDR3 protein is CASSPGTSGGSDTQYF. DNA for the CDR3: TGTGCCAGCAGCCCCGGGACTAGCGGGGGGTCAGATACGCAGTATTTT.

This clone was seen once. This chain uses TRBV5-1 with TRBJ2-3; the match to TRBD2 covers 10 bases. There are 16 residues in the CDR3. Looked up from germline, CDR1 is SGHRS and CDR2 is YFSETQ. Trimming cost V 4 bases and J 2 bases; bases outside gene matches: 7. CDR3 DNA: TGCGCCAGCAGCCCCGGGACTAGCGTAGACACAGATACGCAGTATTTT. Translated, it gives CASSPGTSVDTDTQYF.